This T cell receptor (beta chain) was identified during a study of PD-1 blockade in classical Hodgkin lymphoma. The CDR3 has 14 residues. V was trimmed by 0 bases and J by 7 bases, leaving 12 bases between them. The germline CDR1 and CDR2 sequences are MNHEY and SVGAGI. Remarks on this clone: Its antigen remains unknown.

Time point indicated: cycle 4 day 1 (C4D1), after 5 to 7 weeks of nivolumab. All the patients suffered relapse after autologous stem cell transplantation, and brentuximab vedotin exposure differed. Complete response, partial response or progressive disease were the best responses. General study points: What caused the repertoire differences, perhaps disease activity or prior therapy, remains undefined. Complete responders' baseline diversity resembled that of newly diagnosed patients. According to reports, newly diagnosed patients had lower baseline TCR diversity than healthy donors, and relapsed/refractory patients had lower baseline TCR diversity still.

Using immunoSEQ multiplex PCR, the repertoire was profiled, and TCRdb retains in-frame clones only, with some absent. The sample carries about 94,000 clones, about 93% recorded once. J is TRBJ1-2 and V is TRBV6-5; no clear D. The material was peripheral blood mononuclear cells (PBMCs), obtained before the fourth cycle of nivolumab. The clonotype comes from a human donor with classical Hodgkin lymphoma. CDR3: CASSYSSRGSGYTF. The DNA of the CDR3 is TGTGCCAGCAGTTACTCATCGAGAGGGAGTGGCTACACCTTC.